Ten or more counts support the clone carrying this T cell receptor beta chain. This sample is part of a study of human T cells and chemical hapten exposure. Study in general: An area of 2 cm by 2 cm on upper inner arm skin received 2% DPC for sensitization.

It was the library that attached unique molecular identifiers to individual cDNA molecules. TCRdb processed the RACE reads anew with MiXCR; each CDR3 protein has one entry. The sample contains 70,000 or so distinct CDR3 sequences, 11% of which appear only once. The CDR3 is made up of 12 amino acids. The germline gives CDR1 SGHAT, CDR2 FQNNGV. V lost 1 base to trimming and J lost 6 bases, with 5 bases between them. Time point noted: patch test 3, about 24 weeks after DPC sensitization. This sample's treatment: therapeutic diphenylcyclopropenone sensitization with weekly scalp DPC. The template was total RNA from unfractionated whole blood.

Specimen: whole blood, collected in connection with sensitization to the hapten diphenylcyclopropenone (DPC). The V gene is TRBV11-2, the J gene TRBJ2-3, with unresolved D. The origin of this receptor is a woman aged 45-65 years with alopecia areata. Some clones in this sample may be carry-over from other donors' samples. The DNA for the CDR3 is TGTGCCAGCAGCTTAGCGGTGGATACGCAGTATTTT. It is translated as CASSLAVDTQYF.